One and the same sample provided the 21 T cell receptor beta chains below, sequenced in a study of blood T cell repertoires in COVID-19. Only in-frame clones appear in the TCRdb table, and some are missing; sequencing was by immunoSEQ multiplex PCR. The sample includes about 160,000 clones, more than 75% of them seen just once. Sequencing used peripheral blood. The receptors originated from a man between 65 and 85 years old with acute or convalescent COVID-19.

The gene calls are TRBV7-2 and TRBJ2-4; TRBD1 is a possible D gene (6 bases). The CDR3 has 16 amino acids. Trimming stripped 5 bases from V and 0 bases from J, with 14 bases between. Germline CDR1 is SGHTA and CDR2 is FQGNSA. The CDR3 protein is CASSPGTPLAKNIQYF. The CDR3 DNA sequence: TGTGCCAGCAGCCCCGGGACACCCCTAGCCAAAAACATTCAGTACTTC.

V gene TRBV21-1 combines with J gene TRBJ2-1; the D call in the table, TRBD2, was not verified against the DNA. TRBV21-1 is a pseudogene locus. The CDR3 is made up of 16 amino acids. CDR3 nucleotides: TGTGCCAGCAGCGCCTCCGGGACTAGCGGGAGGGATGAGCAGTTCTTC. It translates to CASSASGTSGRDEQFF.

The V call is TRBV7-9, the J call TRBJ1-1; D not certain. The V end lost 8 bases, the J end lost 2 bases, and 15 bases lay between the germline ends. Germline-derived CDR1 and CDR2 are SEHNR and FQNEAQ (reference sequence). CDR3 length: 14 amino acids. The CDR3 spells CASLPTSGNTEAFF. DNA of the CDR3: TGTGCCAGCCTCCCAACAAGCGGAAACACTGAAGCTTTCTTT.

The chain links TRBV28 to TRBJ2-7, with D maybe TRBD2 (5 bases). With 6 bases removed from V and 1 base from J, the gap between germline ends came to 13 bases. The CDR3 length is 14 residues. Germline V gives CDR1 MDHEN, CDR2 SYDVKM. The CDR3 here is CASRFPGSSYEQYF. CDR3 sequence (DNA): TGTGCCAGCAGGTTTCCGGGGAGTTCCTACGAGCAGTACTTC. The complete variable domain, with remaining parts taken from reference TRBV28 and TRBJ2-7, reads DVKVTQSSRYLVKRTGEKVFLECVQDMDHENMFWYRQDPGLGLRLIYFSYDVKMKEKGDIPEGYSVSREKKERFSLILESASTNQTSMYLCASRFPGSSYEQYFGPGTRLTVT.

The rearrangement joins TRBV19 to TRBJ2-6; 10 nucleotides match TRBD1. Germline trimming cut 10 bases from V and 2 bases from J; bases unmatched to any gene: 8. Germline assignment: CDR1 LNHDA and CDR2 SQIVND (reference sequence). This CDR3 has 16 amino acids. The CDR3 DNA reads TGTGCCACTCAACGGGACAGGGGAACTGGGGCCAACGTCCTGACTTTC. The encoded protein is CATQRDRGTGANVLTF.

This clone was observed once. The chain couples TRBV29-1 to TRBJ2-5; D might be TRBD1 (5 bases). There are 12 residues in the CDR3. The ends were cut back, 6 bases at V and 0 bases at J, with 8 bases in the middle. Germline CDR1 SQVTM, CDR2 ANQGSEA. The CDR3 region is CSVTDNQETQYF. CDR3 nucleotides: TGCAGCGTAACGGACAACCAAGAGACCCAGTACTTC. The full variable domain, its missing parts supplied by reference TRBV29-1 and TRBJ2-5, is SAVISQKPSRDICQRGTSLTIQCQVDSQVTMMFWYRQQPGQSLTLIATANQGSEATYESGFVIDKFPISRPNLTFSTLTVSNMSPEDSSIYLCSVTDNQETQYFGPGTRLLVL.

The V call is TRBV28, the J call TRBJ1-1; the match to TRBD1 covers 7 bases. Trimming removed 4 bases from V and 1 base from J; junction bases left unmatched: 9. From germline, CDR1 is MDHEN and CDR2 SYDVKM. This CDR3 region has 16 residues. CDR3 residues: CASSSRTGLGNTEAFF. Written as DNA, the CDR3 is TGTGCCAGCAGTTCAAGGACAGGTTTGGGGAACACTGAAGCTTTCTTT.

This clone was recorded only once. V is TRBV18 and J is TRBJ2-7; D perhaps matches TRBD1 (6 bases). The germline CDR1 and CDR2 sequences are KGHSH and LQKENI. Trimming left V 8 bases short and J 2 bases short, with 16 bases between. CDR3 length equals 14 residues. The chain's CDR3 is CASHQTGSPYEQYF. As DNA, the CDR3 is TGTGCCAGCCATCAAACAGGGTCCCCCTACGAGCAGTACTTC.

The V gene is TRBV7-2, the J gene TRBJ2-5, with TRBD2 identical over 14 bases. This CDR3 is 17 amino acids long. The V gene end was trimmed by 3 bases and the J gene end by 4 bases; junction bases not matched to a gene: 7. Per germline, CDR1 SGHTA and CDR2 FQGNSA. The CDR3 DNA reads TGTGCCAGCAGCTTCGCGGGACTAGCGGGGGCCTCAGAGACCCAGTACTTC. It codes for CASSFAGLAGASETQYF.

This chain's CDR3 is CASSLSRGAQPQHF. DNA of the CDR3: TGTGCCAGCAGCTTATCCAGGGGTGCTCAGCCCCAGCATTTT. The chain carries TRBV7-2 and TRBJ1-5; TRBD1 might be the D (6 bases). V lost 2 bases to trimming and J lost 6 bases, with 11 bases between them. In germline, CDR1 is SGHTA, CDR2 FQGNSA. The CDR3 contains 14 residues. Filled out from reference TRBV7-2 and TRBJ1-5, the complete variable domain reads GAGVSQSPSNKVTEKGKDVELRCDPISGHTALYWYRQSLGQGLEFLIYFQGNSAPDKSGLPSDRFSAERTGGSVSTLTIQRTQQEDSAVYLCASSLSRGAQPQHFGDGTRLSIL.

The gene calls are TRBV12-3 or TRBV12-4 and TRBJ1-2; TRBD1 matches at 9 bases. Losses at the gene ends were 4 bases for V and 7 bases for J; bases not matched to a gene: 4. There are 13 residues in the CDR3. The CDR3 reads CASSSTGGSGYTF. CDR3 nucleotides: TGTGCCAGCAGTTCGACAGGGGGATCTGGCTACACCTTC.

This rearrangement joins TRBV15 to TRBJ1-1; 9 bases match TRBD1. CDR1 LNHNV and CDR2 YYDKDF come from the germline V gene (reference sequence). This CDR3 has 14 residues. The ends lost 6 bases at V and 0 bases at J; junction bases unmatched: 2. CDR3 residues: CATRDRGMNTEAFF. DNA of the CDR3: TGTGCCACCAGGGACAGGGGAATGAACACTGAAGCTTTCTTT.

Written as DNA, the CDR3 is TGCGCCAGCAGCCCGGACAGCTACAATGAGCAGTTCTTC. It encodes CASSPDSYNEQFF. This chain joins TRBV5-1 and TRBJ2-1; possible D gene TRBD1, 6 bases. Trimming took off 4 bases at V and 3 bases at J, with 8 bases between the two ends. Germline V gene data show CDR1 as SGHRS and CDR2 as YFSETQ. CDR3 length: 13 amino acids. The full variable domain, rest sourced from reference TRBV5-1 and TRBJ2-1, is KAGVTQTPRYLIKTRGQQVTLSCSPISGHRSVSWYQQTPGQGLQFLFEYFSETQRNKGNFPGRFSGRQFSNSRSEMNVSTLELGDSALYLCASSPDSYNEQFFGPGTRLTVL.

This chain connects TRBV6-5 to TRBJ1-5; 7 positions agree with TRBD1. The CDR3 covers 14 residues. With 6 bases clipped from V and 3 bases from J, the junction kept 5 bases outside the gene matches. Germline CDR1 reads MNHEY; CDR2 reads SVGAGI. The CDR3 spells CASRRTGANQPQHF. CDR3 coding DNA: TGTGCCAGCAGACGGACAGGTGCCAATCAGCCCCAGCATTTT.

The rearrangement uses TRBV6-5 and TRBJ1-4, with TRBD1 as a possible D gene (5 bases). V dropped 6 bases and J dropped 7 bases, with 9 bases sitting between them. CDR3 size: 12 residues. Germline CDR1 and CDR2: MNHEY and SVGAGI. The CDR3 region has the DNA TGTGCCAGCAGGGGGGACTTTGAAAAACTGTTTTTT. This sequence encodes CASRGDFEKLFF.

The V and J genes are TRBV4-2 and TRBJ2-1, with a possible D match to TRBD2 (6 bases). The CDR3 has 16 residues. The V and J ends lost 0 bases and 8 bases respectively, with 17 bases between them. Germline lookup yields CDR1 LGHNA and CDR2 YNFKEQ. CDR3 DNA sequence: TGTGCCAGCAGCCAAGATAAGGCGAGCGGGTTCGATGAGCAGTTCTTC. It encodes CASSQDKASGFDEQFF.

The V and J genes are TRBV15 and TRBJ2-7, with D uncertain. The germline V and J ends were trimmed by 1 base and 0 bases, with 7 bases remaining between them. The length of the CDR3 is 14 residues. The V gene's germline CDR1 is LNHNV and CDR2 YYDKDF (reference sequence). The CDR3 nucleotides read TGTGCCACCAGCAGAGGATTGGCCTCCTACGAGCAGTACTTC. Translating it yields CATSRGLASYEQYF.

This sequence joins TRBV6-6 and TRBJ1-4; perhaps TRBD1 as D (5 bases). Germline V lookup: CDR1 MNHNY, CDR2 SVGAGI (reference sequence). The CDR3 is made up of 17 amino acids. The V end lost 5 bases, the J end lost 3 bases, and 19 bases lay between the germline ends. The CDR3 here is CASSRGRVPNPNEKLFF. The CDR3 region has the DNA TGTGCCAGCAGTCGGGGCAGGGTACCTAATCCTAATGAAAAACTGTTTTTT.

The chain combines TRBV5-1 with TRBJ2-3; 11 bases line up with TRBD2. The CDR3 covers 16 residues. V lost 5 bases and J lost 0; bases outside the gene matches: 5. Per germline, CDR1 SGHRS and CDR2 YFSETQ. The CDR3 is CASSRGLAESTDTQYF. The CDR3 nucleotides read TGCGCCAGCAGTCGGGGACTAGCGGAGAGCACAGATACGCAGTATTTT.

This clone appeared a few times. The CDR3 DNA follows: TGTGCCAGCAGCCCATACGTCCTAGCCTCCTACGAGCAGTACTTC. As protein: CASSPYVLASYEQYF. The chain has TRBV7-2 and TRBJ2-7; D may be TRBD2 (5 bases). Germline lookup yields CDR1 SGHTA and CDR2 FQGNSA. Trimming took 5 bases from V and 0 from J, leaving 14 bases between them. CDR3 length: 15 amino acids.

In this sample, this clone turned up a few times. This chain connects TRBV19 to TRBJ1-4; no reliable D call. Germline assignment: CDR1 LNHDA and CDR2 SQIVND (reference sequence). The ends were cut back, 3 bases at V and 8 bases at J, with 10 bases in the middle. This CDR3 is 13 amino acids long. The CDR3 bases are TGTGCCAGTAGTATTCGGGGTGTCGAAAAACTGTTTTTT. This gives the protein CASSIRGVEKLFF.